These 23 T cell receptor beta chains came from one sample sequenced in a study of OX40 agonist ivuxolimab in advanced cancers. The table came from immunoSEQ multiplex PCR; TCRdb's copy has only in-frame clones and leaves some out. The sample has around 63,000 clones; 80% to 90% are singletons. This sample comprised CD4+ or CD8+ T cells sorted from blood, obtained in a trial of the OX40 agonist ivuxolimab. These receptors all come from an adult with an advanced solid tumor such as melanoma, head and neck, liver or kidney cancer.

In this sample, this clone turned up a few times. V gene TRBV28 combines with J gene TRBJ1-1, with unresolved D. The V end was cut by 7 bases, the J end by 5 bases, with 17 bases between. The CDR3 is 14 amino acids. CDR1 is MDHEN, CDR2 SYDVKM, per germline. In nucleotides, the CDR3 is TGTGCCAGCAAGAGGGAGGATGAGTGGACTGAAGCTTTCTTT. Its translation is CASKREDEWTEAFF. The complete variable domain, with remaining parts taken from reference TRBV28 and TRBJ1-1, reads DVKVTQSSRYLVKRTGEKVFLECVQDMDHENMFWYRQDPGLGLRLIYFSYDVKMKEKGDIPEGYSVSREKKERFSLILESASTNQTSMYLCASKREDEWTEAFFGQGTRLTVV.

The chain combines TRBV19 with TRBJ1-4; D is unclear. V was pared by 7 bases and J by 0 bases, with 15 bases between. This CDR3 contains 16 residues. Germline assignment: CDR1 LNHDA and CDR2 SQIVND (reference sequence). CDR3 amino acids: CASNPRPSATNEKLFF. The CDR3 DNA reads as TGTGCCAGTAACCCGAGACCCTCTGCAACTAATGAAAAACTGTTTTTT.

This clone appeared once. This chain uses TRBV28 with TRBJ2-7, with TRBD2 matching 10 bases. The germline V gene encodes CDR1 MDHEN and CDR2 SYDVKM. After removal of 5 bases from V and 1 base from J, the junction contained 8 bases not matched to a gene. The CDR3 covers 16 residues. The CDR3 is CASSLPTSGQSYEQYF. Here the CDR3 DNA reads TGTGCCAGCAGTCTGCCGACTAGCGGGCAATCCTACGAGCAGTACTTC.

This clone was counted a single time. The chain couples TRBV2 to TRBJ2-1, with 8 bases aligning to TRBD1. Germline CDR1 and CDR2: SNHLY and FYNNEI. The CDR3 is 14 amino acids. Trimming removed 4 bases from V and 8 bases from J; junction bases left unmatched: 7. CDR3 residues: CASSGPGGMDEQFF. The CDR3 nucleotides are TGTGCCAGCAGTGGTCCAGGGGGCATGGATGAGCAGTTCTTC.

In DNA form, the CDR3 reads TGCGCCAGCAGCCCCGGAGCGGGAGCCCCTAAATCCGGGGAGCTGTTTTTT. Amino acids: CASSPGAGAPKSGELFF. The chain combines TRBV4-1 with TRBJ2-2; 8 nucleotides align to TRBD2. Germline CDR1 reads MGHRA; CDR2 reads YSYEKL. The CDR3 runs to 17 residues. After removal of 4 bases from V and 6 bases from J, the junction contained 13 bases not matched to a gene.

This clone was seen only a few times. This chain connects TRBV28 to TRBJ1-5, with D perhaps TRBD1 (6 bases). The V end was cut by 6 bases, the J end by 2 bases, with 11 bases between. Germline CDR1 MDHEN, CDR2 SYDVKM. This CDR3 has 14 residues. CDR3: CASSRKGGNQPQHF. The CDR3, as DNA: TGTGCCAGCAGCCGTAAGGGGGGCAATCAGCCCCAGCATTTT.

This clone was seen only once. The chain combines TRBV7-2 with TRBJ2-1, with D maybe TRBD2 (6 bases). Germline V CDR1 and CDR2: SGHTA, FQGNSA. The ends were cut back, 5 bases at V and 10 bases at J, with 18 bases in the middle. This CDR3 is built from 14 residues. CDR3 coding DNA: TGTGCCAGCAGCCTCGGAGGGAGTCCGATAGAGCAGTTCTTC. Translation gives CASSLGGSPIEQFF. The full variable domain, in which reference TRBV7-2 and TRBJ2-1 provide the parts outside the CDR3, is GAGVSQSPSNKVTEKGKDVELRCDPISGHTALYWYRQSLGQGLEFLIYFQGNSAPDKSGLPSDRFSAERTGGSVSTLTIQRTQQEDSAVYLCASSLGGSPIEQFFGPGTRLTVL.

V usage is TRBV5-4 and J usage is TRBJ1-1; D is uncertain. The germline CDR1 and CDR2 sequences are SGHNT and YYREEE (reference sequence). The CDR3 totals 15 residues. V was trimmed by 0 bases and J by 5 bases, leaving 14 bases between them. As DNA, the CDR3 is TGTGCCAGCAGCTTGGTTGGAGGGCTGGGTACTGAAGCTTTCTTT. Its protein product is CASSLVGGLGTEAFF.

Notes on this clone: Other nucleotide sequences from this sample produce the same CDR3. The rearrangement joins TRBV4-1 to TRBJ1-2, with D perhaps TRBD1 (5 bases). The germline V and J ends were trimmed by 3 bases and 2 bases, with 13 bases remaining between them. Germline values: CDR1 MGHRA, CDR2 YSYEKL. The length of the CDR3 is 15 residues. CDR3 DNA: TGCGCCAGCAGCCAGACCGGGACCCTGAACTATGGCTACACCTTC. Protein product: CASSQTGTLNYGYTF.

The chain carries TRBV7-2 and TRBJ2-7; D is possibly TRBD1 (7 bases). Germline-derived CDR1 and CDR2 are SGHTA and FQGNSA. V lost 0 bases and J lost 2, with 17 bases in between. This CDR3 region has 17 residues. This CDR3 reads CASSLALATGKPYEQYF. The CDR3 nucleotides are TGTGCCAGCAGCTTAGCCCTAGCGACAGGGAAACCCTACGAGCAGTACTTC. Full variable domain (outside the CDR3, taken from reference TRBV7-2 and TRBJ2-7): GAGVSQSPSNKVTEKGKDVELRCDPISGHTALYWYRQSLGQGLEFLIYFQGNSAPDKSGLPSDRFSAERTGGSVSTLTIQRTQQEDSAVYLCASSLALATGKPYEQYFGPGTRLTVT.

This chain joins TRBV9 and TRBJ2-3; 8 bases are a match to TRBD2. The CDR3 extends over 18 amino acids. Germline CDR1 is SGDLS and CDR2 is YYNGEE. V was clipped by 4 bases and J by 2 bases; unmatched bases: 15. The DNA for the CDR3 is TGTGCCAGCAGCCGACCATTTCAAGCGGGGGCGCCCACAGATACGCAGTATTTT. Amino acids: CASSRPFQAGAPTDTQYF.

This chain links TRBV7-3 with TRBJ2-1; tentative D call: TRBD2 (6 bases). The V end lost 4 bases, the J end lost 5 bases, and 15 bases lay between the germline ends. CDR1 is SGHTA, CDR2 FQGTGA, per germline. The CDR3 has 15 residues. The CDR3 here is CASSSYRLGNNEQFF. In nucleotides, the CDR3 is TGTGCCAGCAGCTCGTACCGACTAGGGAACAATGAGCAGTTCTTC.

The V gene is TRBV27, the J gene TRBJ1-5; D remains unclear. V gave up 3 bases and J gave up 3 bases, with 6 bases separating them. Per germline, CDR1 MNHEY and CDR2 SMNVEV (reference sequence). There are 13 residues in the CDR3. CDR3 protein: CASSLGYNQPQHF. The CDR3 coding sequence is TGTGCCAGCAGTTTGGGGTACAATCAGCCCCAGCATTTT.

This clone is a singleton in its sample. This chain connects TRBV18 to TRBJ2-7; 9 nucleotides agree with TRBD1. Germline assignment: CDR1 KGHSH and CDR2 LQKENI. V gave up 3 bases and J gave up 3 bases; unmatched junction bases: 3. The CDR3 has 14 residues. CDR3 loop: CASSPTGGVYEQYF. The CDR3 bases are TGTGCCAGCTCACCTACAGGGGGCGTCTACGAGCAGTACTTC.

The chain combines TRBV10-3 with TRBJ2-5; possible D gene TRBD2, 5 bases. The germline V gene encodes CDR1 ENHRY and CDR2 SYGVKD. The germline V and J ends were trimmed by 7 bases and 1 base, with 10 bases remaining between them. The CDR3 consists of 13 residues. The CDR3 reads CAIKGSGQETQYF. CDR3 DNA sequence: TGTGCCATCAAGGGCAGCGGCCAAGAGACCCAGTACTTC.

The V and J genes are TRBV7-9 and TRBJ1-1; a possible D gene is TRBD1 (5 bases). This CDR3 has 13 residues. Germline-derived CDR1 and CDR2 are SEHNR and FQNEAQ (reference sequence). V dropped 1 base and J dropped 7 bases, with 10 bases sitting between them. In nucleotides, the CDR3 is TGTGCCAGCAGCTTAGGTCAGAGGGGTGAAGCTTTCTTT. This sequence encodes CASSLGQRGEAFF.

J is TRBJ1-4 and V is TRBV19, with D possibly matching TRBD1 (6 bases). The CDR3 extends over 13 amino acids. The V gene lost 4 bases and the J gene lost 4 bases, with 7 bases spanning the gap. The germline V gene has CDR1 LNHDA and CDR2 SQIVND (reference sequence). CDR3 sequence: CASSRTDNEKLFF. CDR3 nucleotide sequence: TGTGCCAGTAGTAGGACAGATAATGAAAAACTGTTTTTT.

The V gene is TRBV9, the J gene TRBJ2-2; 9 bases match TRBD1. The germline CDR1 and CDR2 sequences are SGDLS and YYNGEE. The CDR3 runs 15 residues. V trimming: 0 bases; J trimming: 4 bases; junction bases outside the gene matches: 1. Written as DNA, the CDR3 is TGTGCCAGCAGCGTAGGGGGACAGGGCACCGGGGAGCTGTTTTTT. This translates into CASSVGGQGTGELFF.

This clone showed up just a few times. This sequence joins TRBV5-1 and TRBJ2-7; the match to TRBD2 covers 8 bases. V was clipped by 0 bases and J by 7 bases; unmatched bases: 9. Germline values: CDR1 SGHRS, CDR2 YFSETQ. CDR3 length: 15 residues. CDR3: CASSLEGRGLGEQYF. The DNA of the CDR3 is TGCGCCAGCAGCTTGGAGGGCAGGGGACTAGGTGAGCAGTACTTC.

J is TRBJ1-2 and V is TRBV9; D is ambiguous. The CDR3 has 11 amino acids. CDR1 is SGDLS and CDR2 is YYNGEE in the germline V gene. The ends were cut back, 1 base at V and 2 bases at J, with 0 bases in the middle. In nucleotides, the CDR3 is TGTGCCAGCAGCGTAAACTATGGCTACACCTTC. Its translation is CASSVNYGYTF.

The chain couples TRBV11-2 to TRBJ2-5; 10 bases map to TRBD2. Matching the DNA end better, TRBJ2-7 makes the J call doubtful. The CDR3 runs to 16 residues. The germline gives CDR1 SGHAT, CDR2 FQNNGV. CDR3 DNA: TGTGCCAGCAGCTTGAACTCTCTAGCGGGAGCACGCGAGCAGTACTTC. Encoded protein: CASSLNSLAGAREQYF.

In its sample, this clone was seen once. V is TRBV19 and J is TRBJ1-2; 11 nucleotides line up with TRBD1. Unmatched junction bases numbered 5, after V lost 7 bases and J lost 4 bases. Germline V gives CDR1 LNHDA, CDR2 SQIVND (reference sequence). The CDR3 is 14 residues long. The CDR3 here is CASMDRGRFYGYTF. For the CDR3, the DNA is TGTGCCAGTATGGACAGGGGGCGCTTCTATGGCTACACCTTC.

J is TRBJ1-3 and V is TRBV11-2, with no clear D. CDR1 and CDR2 from the germline V gene are SGHAT and FQNNGV. The CDR3 is 15 residues long. V gave up 3 bases and J gave up 4 bases, with 13 bases separating them. The CDR3: CASSLKDQPGNTIYF. CDR3 in DNA: TGTGCCAGCAGCTTGAAAGACCAGCCCGGAAACACCATATATTTT.